The entry below gives a single TCR beta chain sequence along with its context. Deletions cut 1 base from V and 7 bases from J, with 13 bases between. Germline V gene data show CDR1 as LNHDA and CDR2 as SQIVND (reference sequence). The CDR3 contains 14 residues. Sequencing was performed with immunoSEQ multiplex PCR; in TCRdb, only in-frame clones are kept and a portion is missing. The data hold around 110,000 clones, with roughly 86% observed a single time. This specimen comes from a study of radiotherapy plus CTLA-4 blockade in lung cancer. Background on the study: Objective responses occurred in approximately 18% of patients; around 31% had disease control.

The rearrangement joins TRBV19 to TRBJ1-1, with D unresolved. The sample was peripheral blood, taken from a patient treated with radiotherapy plus ipilimumab. This clonotype originated in a human donor with non-small cell lung cancer that progressed on radiotherapy plus ipilimumab. Some clones in this sample may be carry-over from other donors' samples. CDR3 sequence: CASSIVLGLSEAFF. In DNA, the CDR3 is TGTGCCAGTAGTATAGTTTTGGGGTTGAGTGAAGCTTTCTTT.